This T cell receptor beta chain originates from a study of blood T cell repertoires in COVID-19. On the study more broadly: Collection of acute and convalescent COVID-19 samples took place in the United States, Italy and Spain. The cDNA or gDNA used as material had been derived from T cells, B-cell-depleted T cells, or PBMCs.

This clone was picked up one time. In the original processing: How many nucleated cells were present was estimated from reference gene primer amplification. Libraries were prepared by immunoSEQ multiplex PCR; TCRdb keeps only in-frame clonotypes and omits some of them. That table supplies the V and J calls and clone size; D and trimming were determined from the DNA. Among roughly 250,000 clones listed, approximately 90% were seen once. Germline CDR1 and CDR2: SGHTA and FQGTGA. The CDR3 spans 16 residues. Trimming at V came to 6 bases and at J to 0 bases, leaving 5 bases not matched to a gene. Source material: peripheral blood. The chain uses TRBV7-3 and TRBJ2-1; the match to TRBD2 covers 10 bases. This clonotype was obtained from a man aged 25-45 years with acute or convalescent COVID-19. The DNA of the CDR3 is TGTGCCAGCAGTAAACTAGCGGGGTCCTCCTACAATGAGCAGTTCTTC. It is translated as CASSKLAGSSYNEQFF.